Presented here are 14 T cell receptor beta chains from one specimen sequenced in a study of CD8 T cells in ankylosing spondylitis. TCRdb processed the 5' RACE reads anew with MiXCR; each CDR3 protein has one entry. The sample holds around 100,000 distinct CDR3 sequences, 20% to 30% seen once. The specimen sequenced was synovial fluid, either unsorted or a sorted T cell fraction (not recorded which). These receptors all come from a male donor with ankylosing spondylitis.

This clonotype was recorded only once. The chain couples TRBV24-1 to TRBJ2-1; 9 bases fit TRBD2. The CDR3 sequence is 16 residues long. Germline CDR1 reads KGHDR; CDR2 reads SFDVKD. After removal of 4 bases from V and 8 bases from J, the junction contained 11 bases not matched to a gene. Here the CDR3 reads CATSDPMREGGDEQFF. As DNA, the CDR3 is TGTGCCACCAGTGACCCTATGCGGGAGGGGGGCGATGAGCAGTTCTTC.

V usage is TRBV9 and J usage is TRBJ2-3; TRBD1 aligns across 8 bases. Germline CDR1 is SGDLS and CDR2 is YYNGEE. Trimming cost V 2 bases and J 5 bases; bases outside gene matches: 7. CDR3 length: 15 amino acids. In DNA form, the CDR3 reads TGTGCCAGCAGCGTCCGAACAGGGGGTGGAGATACGCAGTATTTT. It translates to CASSVRTGGGDTQYF.

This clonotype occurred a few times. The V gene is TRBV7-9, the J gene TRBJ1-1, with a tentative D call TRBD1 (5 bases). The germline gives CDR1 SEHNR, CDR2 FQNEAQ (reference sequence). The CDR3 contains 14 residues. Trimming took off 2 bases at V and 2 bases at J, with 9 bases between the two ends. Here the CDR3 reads CASSLSGGNTEAFF. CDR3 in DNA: TGTGCCAGCAGCTTAAGCGGGGGAAACACTGAAGCTTTCTTT.

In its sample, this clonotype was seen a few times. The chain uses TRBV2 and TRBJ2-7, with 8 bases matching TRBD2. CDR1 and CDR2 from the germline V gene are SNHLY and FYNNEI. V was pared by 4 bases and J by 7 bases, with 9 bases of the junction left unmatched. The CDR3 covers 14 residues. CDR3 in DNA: TGTGCCAGCAGTGGGACGGGAGGGCGAGGGGAGCAGTACGTC. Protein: CASSGTGGRGEQYV.

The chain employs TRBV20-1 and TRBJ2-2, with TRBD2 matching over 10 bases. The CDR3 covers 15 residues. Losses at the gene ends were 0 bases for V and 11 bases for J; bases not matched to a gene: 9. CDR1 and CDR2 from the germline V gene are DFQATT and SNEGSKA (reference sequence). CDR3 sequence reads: CSARDLFTSGIELFF. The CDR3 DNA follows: TGCAGTGCTAGAGATCTTTTTACTAGCGGGATTGAGCTGTTTTTT.

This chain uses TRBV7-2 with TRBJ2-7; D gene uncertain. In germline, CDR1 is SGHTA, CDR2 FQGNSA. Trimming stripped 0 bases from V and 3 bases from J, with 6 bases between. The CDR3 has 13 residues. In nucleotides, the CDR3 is TGTGCCAGCAGCTTAGCGCGAGGCTACGAGCAGTACGTC. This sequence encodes CASSLARGYEQYV.

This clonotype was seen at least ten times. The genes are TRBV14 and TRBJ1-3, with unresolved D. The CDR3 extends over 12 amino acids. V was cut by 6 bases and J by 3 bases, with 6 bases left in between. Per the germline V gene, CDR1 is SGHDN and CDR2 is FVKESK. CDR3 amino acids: CASRPSGNTIYF. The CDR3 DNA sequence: TGTGCCAGCAGGCCAAGTGGAAACACCATATATTTT.

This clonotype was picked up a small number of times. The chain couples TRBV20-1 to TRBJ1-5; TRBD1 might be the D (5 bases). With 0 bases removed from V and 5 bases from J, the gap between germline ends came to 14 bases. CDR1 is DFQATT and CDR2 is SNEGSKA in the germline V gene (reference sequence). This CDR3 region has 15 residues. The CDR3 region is CSARDNRGGDQPQHF. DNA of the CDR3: TGCAGTGCTAGAGATAACCGGGGCGGAGATCAGCCCCAGCATTTT.

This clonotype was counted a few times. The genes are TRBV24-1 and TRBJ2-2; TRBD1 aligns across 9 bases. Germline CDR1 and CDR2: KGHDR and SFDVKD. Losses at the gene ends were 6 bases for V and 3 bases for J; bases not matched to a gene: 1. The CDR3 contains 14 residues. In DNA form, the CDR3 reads TGTGCCACCAGTAGGACAGGGGACACCGGGGAGCTGTTTTTT. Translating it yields CATSRTGDTGELFF.

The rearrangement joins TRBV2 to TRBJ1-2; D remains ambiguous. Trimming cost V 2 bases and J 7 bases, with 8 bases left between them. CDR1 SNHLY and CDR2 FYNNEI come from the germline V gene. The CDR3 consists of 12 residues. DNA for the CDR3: TGTGCCAGCAGTGAATACCGGGGTGGCTACACCTTC. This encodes CASSEYRGGYTF.

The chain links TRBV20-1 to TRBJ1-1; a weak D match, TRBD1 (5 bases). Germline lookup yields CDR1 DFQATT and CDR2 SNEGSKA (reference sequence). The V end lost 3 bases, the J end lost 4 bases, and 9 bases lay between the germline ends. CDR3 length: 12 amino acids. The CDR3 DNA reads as TGCAGTGCTAGTTACAGGAGCACTGAAGCTTTCTTT. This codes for CSASYRSTEAFF.

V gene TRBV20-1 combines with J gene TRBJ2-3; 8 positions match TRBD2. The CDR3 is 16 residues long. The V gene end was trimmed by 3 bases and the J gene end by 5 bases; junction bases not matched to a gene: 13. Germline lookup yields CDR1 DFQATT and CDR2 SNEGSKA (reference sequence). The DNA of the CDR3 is TGCAGTGCTAGGGGCGGGGGGTCGGTTGGGTTAGATACGCAGTATTTT. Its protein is CSARGGGSVGLDTQYF.

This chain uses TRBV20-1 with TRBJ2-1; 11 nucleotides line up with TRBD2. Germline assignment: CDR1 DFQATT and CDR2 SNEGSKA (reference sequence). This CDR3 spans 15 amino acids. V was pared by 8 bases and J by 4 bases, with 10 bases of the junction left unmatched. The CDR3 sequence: CSLIAGGPGYNEQFF. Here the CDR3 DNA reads TGCAGTCTGATAGCGGGAGGGCCCGGGTACAATGAGCAGTTCTTC.

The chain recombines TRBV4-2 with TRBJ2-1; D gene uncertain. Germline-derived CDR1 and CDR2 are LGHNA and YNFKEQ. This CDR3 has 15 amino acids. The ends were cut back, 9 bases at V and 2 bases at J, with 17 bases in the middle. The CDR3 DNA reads TGTGCCAGTTCAAGTCAGGCTACTGCCTACAATGAGCAGTTCTTC. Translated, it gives CASSSQATAYNEQFF.